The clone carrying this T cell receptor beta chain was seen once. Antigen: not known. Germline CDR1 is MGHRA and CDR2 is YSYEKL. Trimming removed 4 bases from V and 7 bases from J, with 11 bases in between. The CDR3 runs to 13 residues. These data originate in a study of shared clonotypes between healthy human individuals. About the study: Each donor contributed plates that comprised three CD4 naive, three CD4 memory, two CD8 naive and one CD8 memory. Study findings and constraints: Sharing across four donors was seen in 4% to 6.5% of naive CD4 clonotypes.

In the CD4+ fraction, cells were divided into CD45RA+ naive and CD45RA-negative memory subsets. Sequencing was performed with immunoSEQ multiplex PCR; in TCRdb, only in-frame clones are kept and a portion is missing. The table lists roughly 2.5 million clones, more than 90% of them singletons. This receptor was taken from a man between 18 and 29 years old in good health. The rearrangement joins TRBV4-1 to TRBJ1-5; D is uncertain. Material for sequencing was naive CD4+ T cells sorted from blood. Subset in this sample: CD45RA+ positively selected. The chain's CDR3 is CASSRQEHQPQHF. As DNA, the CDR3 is TGCGCCAGCAGCCGCCAGGAGCACCAGCCCCAGCATTTT.